This passage covers 14 T cell receptor beta chains from one sample sequenced in a study of response to subunit inactivated influenza vaccine. Each CDR3 protein gets one entry after TCRdb re-called the RT-PCR reads with MiXCR. The data contain about 650,000 distinct CDR3 sequences, 13% to 15% of them singletons. The sequenced sample was PBMCs from blood, obtained around 15 days before vaccination. The receptor source for this set is a man aged 45-60 years who received an inactivated influenza vaccine.

This clonotype was observed a few times. V and J are TRBV12-3 or TRBV12-4 and TRBJ2-3; 7 bases align to TRBD2. J lost 0 bases, V lost 2 bases, and 8 bases had no gene match. The CDR3 runs to 17 residues. CDR3 nucleotides: TGTGCCAGCAGTTTACTTTTGCGGGGGTCAAGCACAGATACGCAGTATTTT. Its protein is CASSLLLRGSSTDTQYF.

This chain connects TRBV20-1 to TRBJ2-5; 8 positions agree with TRBD1. Germline-derived CDR1 and CDR2 are DFQATT and SNEGSKA (reference sequence). V shed 8 bases, J shed 5 bases, and the junction held 10 bases outside the gene matches. The CDR3 sequence is 13 residues long. The CDR3 protein is CSSTGQGRETQYF. For the CDR3, the DNA is TGCAGTTCGACCGGACAGGGAAGGGAGACCCAGTACTTC.

This clonotype was recorded at least ten times. This chain joins TRBV2 and TRBJ2-7; 10 positions agree with TRBD2. Per germline, CDR1 SNHLY and CDR2 FYNNEI. The CDR3 has 14 residues. With 6 bases clipped from V and 3 bases from J, the junction kept 5 bases outside the gene matches. The CDR3 reads CASSHGLADYEQYF. The CDR3 DNA follows: TGTGCCAGCAGCCACGGACTAGCGGACTACGAGCAGTACTTC.

This clonotype was picked up a small number of times. The genes are TRBV29-1 and TRBJ1-1; D is undetermined. There are 12 residues in the CDR3. V lost 4 bases, J lost 0 bases, and 6 bases lay in between. Germline V gene lookup returns CDR1 SQVTM and CDR2 ANQGSEA. This CDR3 reads CSVGMLNTEAFF. In nucleotides, the CDR3 is TGCAGCGTTGGTATGCTGAACACTGAAGCTTTCTTT.

There are a few counts of this clonotype. This chain's CDR3 is CASSPLTSGNQETQYF. CDR3 DNA sequence: TGTGCCAGCAGCCCTCTGACTAGCGGGAATCAAGAGACCCAGTACTTC. This rearrangement joins TRBV7-8 to TRBJ2-5, with 11 bases fitting TRBD2. The V segment lost 5 bases and the J segment 2 bases; nucleotides outside the gene matches: 7. This CDR3 is built from 16 residues. The germline V gene encodes CDR1 SGHVS and CDR2 FQNEAQ.

The chain is built from TRBV6-2 or TRBV6-3 and TRBJ2-1; D not certain. Trimming pared 5 bases from V and 4 bases from J, leaving 12 bases between. The CDR3 has 14 amino acids. The V gene's germline CDR1 is MNHEY and CDR2 SVGEGT. CDR3 sequence reads: CASSKGTQYNEQFF. As DNA, the CDR3 is TGTGCCAGCAGTAAGGGCACACAGTACAATGAGCAGTTCTTC.

The V and J genes are TRBV7-9 and TRBJ2-1, with TRBD1 matching over 7 bases. J gave up 0 bases and V 9 bases, and 11 bases lay outside the gene matches. The germline V gene encodes CDR1 SEHNR and CDR2 FQNEAQ (reference sequence). This CDR3 has 16 amino acids. The DNA of the CDR3 is TGTGCCAGTCCCTTAGGGGGACAGAGCTCCTACAATGAGCAGTTCTTC. Protein sequence: CASPLGGQSSYNEQFF.

This clonotype has more than one count but fewer than ten. This chain connects TRBV28 to TRBJ2-7; D is ambiguous. Looked up from germline, CDR1 is MDHEN and CDR2 is SYDVKM. Deletions cut 6 bases from V and 3 bases from J, with 15 bases between. The CDR3 length is 14 residues. CDR3 sequence (DNA): TGTGCCAGCAGCCCTCCTCGGCCGATCTACGAGCAGTACTTC. Its protein is CASSPPRPIYEQYF. The variable domain in full, with the rest retrieved from reference TRBV28 and TRBJ2-7, is DVKVTQSSRYLVKRTGEKVFLECVQDMDHENMFWYRQDPGLGLRLIYFSYDVKMKEKGDIPEGYSVSREKKERFSLILESASTNQTSMYLCASSPPRPIYEQYFGPGTRLTVT.

This clonotype was seen more than once but under ten times. The gene calls are TRBV20-1 and TRBJ2-5, with TRBD2 matching over 11 bases. CDR1 is DFQATT and CDR2 is SNEGSKA in the germline V gene (reference sequence). CDR3 length equals 15 residues. V lost 0 bases, J lost 4 bases, and 4 bases stayed unmatched. DNA for the CDR3: TGCAGTGCTAGAGATACTAGCGGGAGCGGAGAGACCCAGTACTTC. Residues: CSARDTSGSGETQYF.

The chain couples TRBV7-2 to TRBJ2-7; D not resolved. This CDR3 comprises 15 residues. Looked up from germline, CDR1 is SGHTA and CDR2 is FQGNSA. V dropped 2 bases and J dropped 5 bases, with 16 bases sitting between them. CDR3 in DNA: TGTGCCAGCAGCTTAAAATTTGAGGTTATAGACGAGCAGTACTTC. It is translated as CASSLKFEVIDEQYF.

J is TRBJ1-1 and V is TRBV20-1; 7 nucleotides match TRBD1. The trim removed 5 bases at V and 1 base at J, leaving 4 bases unmatched. Germline CDR1 is DFQATT and CDR2 is SNEGSKA (reference sequence). This CDR3 is built from 13 residues. The chain's CDR3 is CSACRTGNTEAFF. In nucleotides, the CDR3 is TGCAGTGCTTGCAGGACAGGGAACACTGAAGCTTTCTTT.

This clonotype appeared many times. This sequence joins TRBV6-5 and TRBJ1-1, with D unresolved. V dropped 2 bases and J dropped 5 bases, with 18 bases sitting between them. The CDR3 loop spans 16 amino acids. CDR1 is MNHEY, CDR2 SVGAGI, per germline. The CDR3 nucleotides are TGTGCCAGCAGTTACGGTGGGGAGCTTACGGGAACTGAAGCTTTCTTT. It specifies CASSYGGELTGTEAFF.

V gene TRBV14 combines with J gene TRBJ2-7; TRBD2 matches at 11 bases. From germline, CDR1 is SGHDN and CDR2 FVKESK. The CDR3 spans 16 residues. V gave up 0 bases and J gave up 3 bases; unmatched junction bases: 4. This CDR3 is CASSQDLTSGIYEQYF. The CDR3 DNA sequence: TGTGCCAGCAGCCAAGATCTGACTAGCGGGATCTACGAGCAGTACTTC.

The chain has TRBV4-1 and TRBJ2-3; 10 bases fit TRBD2. CDR3 length: 18 amino acids. CDR1 is MGHRA, CDR2 YSYEKL, per germline. J lost 2 bases, V lost 4 bases, and 12 bases had no gene match. The CDR3 here is CASSRGQAGGPPTDTQYF. In nucleotides, the CDR3 is TGCGCCAGCAGCCGAGGCCAAGCGGGGGGGCCCCCCACAGATACGCAGTATTTT.